Given below is one TCR beta chain in context. TCRdb's table, derived via immunoSEQ multiplex PCR, lists solely in-frame clones and lacks some. This sample has some 89,000 clones, with about 80% found just once. These data belong to a study of OX40 agonist ivuxolimab in advanced cancers. Whole-study context: The patients' treatment was ivuxolimab, an agonistic anti-OX40 (CD134) antibody.

The specimen was CD4+ or CD8+ T cells sorted from blood, collected in a trial of the OX40 agonist ivuxolimab. The receptor comes from an adult with an advanced solid tumor such as melanoma, head and neck, liver or kidney cancer.

CDR3 loop: CSASLTGNFF. In DNA form, the CDR3 reads TGCAGTGCCAGCCTCACAGGGAACTTCTTT. This chain uses TRBV20-1 with TRBJ1-1, with D maybe TRBD1 (6 bases). Trimming pared 6 bases from V and 14 bases from J, leaving 16 bases between. Germline assignment: CDR1 DFQATT and CDR2 SNEGSKA (reference sequence). This CDR3 has 10 amino acids.